This TCR beta chain came from a study of blood T cells in healthy people across ages. Study outcomes and limitations: Unsorted PBMC material precluded a definitive naive versus antigen-experienced comparison. The diversity estimates, figures obtained from one million T cells, were considered underestimates. Age brought a roughly linear fall in TCR beta diversity measured per million T cells. It was the long-lived donors that had more naive CD4+ cells and higher diversity than aged donors.

The germline gives CDR1 SGHTA, CDR2 FQGNSA. The CDR3 has 13 amino acids. J lost 4 bases, V lost 7 bases, and 5 bases had no gene match. With respect to this clonotype: Its antigen is undetermined.

With a J-beta primer mix and a sample-barcoded 5' primer, a second PCR ran roughly 7 to 11 cycles. TCRdb recomputed calls from the 5' RACE reads with MiXCR, one row per CDR3 protein. This repertoire shows around 1,600,000 distinct CDR3 sequences, under 55% found once; its top ten account for around 4%. This clonotype was sampled from a woman younger than 35 in good health. Sequenced input: blood. V is TRBV7-2 and J is TRBJ1-2, with 8 nucleotides matching TRBD1. CDR3 bases: TGTGCCAGCACTATAGACAGGGGCTATGGCTACACCTTC. Translation: CASTIDRGYGYTF. The variable domain in full, with the rest retrieved from reference TRBV7-2 and TRBJ1-2, is GAGVSQSPSNKVTEKGKDVELRCDPISGHTALYWYRQSLGQGLEFLIYFQGNSAPDKSGLPSDRFSAERTGGSVSTLTIQRTQQEDSAVYLCASTIDRGYGYTFGSGTRLTVV.